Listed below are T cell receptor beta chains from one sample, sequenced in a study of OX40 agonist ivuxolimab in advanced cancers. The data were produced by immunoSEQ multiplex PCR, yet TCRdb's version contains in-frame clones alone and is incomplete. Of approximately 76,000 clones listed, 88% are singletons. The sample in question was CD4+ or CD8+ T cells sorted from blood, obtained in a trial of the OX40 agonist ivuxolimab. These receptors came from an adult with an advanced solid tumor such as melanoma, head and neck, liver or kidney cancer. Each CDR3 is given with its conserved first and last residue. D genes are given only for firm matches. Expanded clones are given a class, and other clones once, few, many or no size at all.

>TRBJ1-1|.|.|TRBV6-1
TGTGCCAGCACCCCGGGGTCTGGGAACACTGAAGCTTTCTTT
CASTPGSGNTEAFF
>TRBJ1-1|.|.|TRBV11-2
TGTGCCAGCAGCTGGGGAGGGGAGGCAGGGGTTGTAGAAGCTTTCTTT
CASSWGGEAGVVEAFF
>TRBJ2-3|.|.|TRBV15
TGTGCCACCAGCAGAGACGACCGGGACTCTAGCACAGATACGCAGTATTTT
CATSRDDRDSSTDTQYF
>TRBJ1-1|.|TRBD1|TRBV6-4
TGTGCCAGCAGTCCAACAGGGGATCGAGCCGAAGCTTTCTTT
CASSPTGDRAEAFF
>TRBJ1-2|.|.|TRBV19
TGTGCCAGTAGTATCTTTAGGGATGGCTATGGCTACACCTTC
CASSIFRDGYGYTF
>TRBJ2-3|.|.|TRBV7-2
TGTGCCAGCAGATTCACAGATACGCAGTATTTT
CASRFTDTQYF
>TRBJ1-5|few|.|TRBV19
TGTGCCAGTAGTGCAGGGGTTCGGCAGCCCCAGCATTTT
CASSAGVRQPQHF
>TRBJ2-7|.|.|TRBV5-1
TGCGCCAGCAGCTTGGTGGGGGCCAACTCCTACGAGCAGTACTTC
CASSLVGANSYEQYF
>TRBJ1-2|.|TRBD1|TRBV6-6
TGTGCCAGCAGTTACGGGGGACAGGGAAGGGGTGGCTACACCTTC
CASSYGGQGRGGYTF
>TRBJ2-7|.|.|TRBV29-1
TGCAGCGTTGCACAGGGTAGTTACGAGCAGTACTTC
CSVAQGSYEQYF
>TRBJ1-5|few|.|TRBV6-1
TGTGCCAGCACCGTGAGGTTTTTTAGCAATCAGCCCCAGCATTTT
CASTVRFFSNQPQHF
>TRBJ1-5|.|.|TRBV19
TGTGCCAGTAGTAGCATACAAGGGGCGAGCAATCAGCCCCAGCATTTT
CASSSIQGASNQPQHF
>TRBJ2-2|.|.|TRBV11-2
TGTGCCAGCTCACCCCAGGGAACCGGGGAGCTGTTTTTT
CASSPQGTGELFF
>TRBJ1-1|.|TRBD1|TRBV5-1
TGCGCCAGCAGCCCGTTGGGGACAGGGGGCACTGAAGCTTTCTTT
CASSPLGTGGTEAFF
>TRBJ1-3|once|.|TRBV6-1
TGTGCCAGCAGTGAACCGGGACGGTTCTCTGGAAACACCATATATTTT
CASSEPGRFSGNTIYF
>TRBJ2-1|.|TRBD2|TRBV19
TGTGCCAGTAGTGGTGGGACTAGCGTAGACAATGAGCAGTTCTTC
CASSGGTSVDNEQFF
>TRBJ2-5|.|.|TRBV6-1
TGTGCCAGCAGCGAAGTGGGCTACGGGGAGACCCAGTACTTC
CASSEVGYGETQYF
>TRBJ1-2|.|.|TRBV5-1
TGCGCCAGCAGGCAGGGTACCAGTGGGGGCTACACCTTC
CASRQGTSGGYTF
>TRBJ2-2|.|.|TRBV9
TGTGCCAGCAGCGTAGTTGGAGGGTTCGGGGAGCTGTTTTTT
CASSVVGGFGELFF
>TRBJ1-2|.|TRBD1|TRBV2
TGTGCCAGCAGTGAAAGGGGGGGACAGGTGATTGTCTACTTC
CASSERGGQVIVYF
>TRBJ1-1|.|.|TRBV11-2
TGTGCCAGCAGCTTAATCATCGATAACACTGAAGCTTTCTTT
CASSLIIDNTEAFF
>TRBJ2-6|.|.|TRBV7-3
TGTGCCAGCAGCTTAAACCTGGGGACTGGGGCCAACGTCCTGACTTTC
CASSLNLGTGANVLTF
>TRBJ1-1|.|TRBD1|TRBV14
TGTGCCAGCAGCCATCCGGGACAGGGCCACACTGAAGCTTTCTTT
CASSHPGQGHTEAFF
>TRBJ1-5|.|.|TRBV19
TGTGCCACCGCCCGGAGGGGCCAAAATCAGCCCCAGCATTTT
CATARRGQNQPQHF
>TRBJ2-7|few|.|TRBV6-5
TGTGCCAGCAGTTACTCGAGAAGCTCCTACGAGCAGTACTTC
CASSYSRSSYEQYF
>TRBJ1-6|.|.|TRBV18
TGTGCCAGCTCAGCGGACTTGGGCCGAAATTCACCCCTCCACTTT
CASSADLGRNSPLHF
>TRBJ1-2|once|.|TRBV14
TGTGCCAGCAGCCCAGCTGGTAACTATGGCTACACCTTC
CASSPAGNYGYTF
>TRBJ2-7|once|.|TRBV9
TGTGCCAGCAGCCTTGCGTTGGGGTACGAGCAGTACTTC
CASSLALGYEQYF
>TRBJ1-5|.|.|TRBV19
TGTGCCAGTAAAGGCCGGGGGTATCAGCCCCAGCATTTT
CASKGRGYQPQHF
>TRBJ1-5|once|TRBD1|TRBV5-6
TGTGCCAGCAGCTTACTAGGGGGCGATCAGCCCCAGCATTTT
CASSLLGGDQPQHF
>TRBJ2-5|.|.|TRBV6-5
TGTGCCAGCAAGGGGAACCAAGAGACCCAGTACTTC
CASKGNQETQYF
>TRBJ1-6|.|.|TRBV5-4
TGTGCCAGCAGCGTTGGGGATTCACCCCTCCACTTT
CASSVGDSPLHF
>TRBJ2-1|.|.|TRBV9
TGTGCCAGCAGCGAGAGGGGGGACCTATACAATGAGCAGTTCTTC
CASSERGDLYNEQFF
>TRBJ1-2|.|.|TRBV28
TGTGCCAGCAGCCGAGGTCCGGACACCACGGGAAGGTATGGCTACACCTTC
CASSRGPDTTGRYGYTF
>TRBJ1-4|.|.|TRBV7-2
TGTGCCAGCGGAAGGCAGGGAGGTGAAAAACTGTTTTTT
CASGRQGGEKLFF
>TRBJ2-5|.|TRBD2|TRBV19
TGTGCCAGTAGTGAGCGACTAGCGGGGTTAGAGACCCAGTACTTC
CASSERLAGLETQYF
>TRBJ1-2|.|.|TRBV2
TGTGCCAGCTCCCACCGGGAAGTTTATGGCTACACCTTC
CASSHREVYGYTF
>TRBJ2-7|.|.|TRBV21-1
TGTGCCAGCAGCCCCCAGGGGTGCCTCGAGCAGTACTTC
CASSPQGCLEQYF
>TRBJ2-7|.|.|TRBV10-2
TGCGCCAGCAGTCTGGACAGACCCTACGAGCAGTACTTC
CASSLDRPYEQYF
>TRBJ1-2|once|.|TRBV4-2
TGTGCCAGCAGCCAAGACGAAAACAGGGTAGGGAGCGGCTACACCTTC
CASSQDENRVGSGYTF
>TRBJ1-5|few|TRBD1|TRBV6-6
TGTGCCAGCAGTTCTATAACAGGGGGGAACAATCAGCCCCAGCATTTT
CASSSITGGNNQPQHF
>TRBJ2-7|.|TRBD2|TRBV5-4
TGTGCCAGCAGCCGAGAGGGGAGGGGTGGCTACGAGCAGTACTTC
CASSREGRGGYEQYF
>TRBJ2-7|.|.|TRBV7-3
TGTGCCAGCAGCTTTGGAGGCTCCTACGAGCAGTACTTC
CASSFGGSYEQYF
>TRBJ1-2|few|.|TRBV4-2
TGTGCCAGCAGCCAAGCCGGGGTTTATGGCTACACCTTC
CASSQAGVYGYTF
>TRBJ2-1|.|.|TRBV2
TGTGCCAGCAGTGAACGGGGGTACAATGAGCAGTTCTTC
CASSERGYNEQFF
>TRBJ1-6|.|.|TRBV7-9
TGTGCCAGCAGCTTCGTCAGAGAGGATTCACCCCTCCACTTT
CASSFVREDSPLHF
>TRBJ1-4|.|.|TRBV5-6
TGTGCCAGCAGCCTCCCGGGTGGAAAACTGTTTTTT
CASSLPGGKLFF
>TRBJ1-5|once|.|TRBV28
TGTGCCAGCAGTCCCCGCAGAGGGTTTAGCAATCAGCCCCAGCATTTT
CASSPRRGFSNQPQHF
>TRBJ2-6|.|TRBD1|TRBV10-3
TGTGCCATCAGGCCGGGACAGGGACGCCCTGGGGCCAACGTCCTGACTTTC
CAIRPGQGRPGANVLTF
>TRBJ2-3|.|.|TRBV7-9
TGTGCCAGCAGCATCGGAACTTGGGATACGCAGTATTTT
CASSIGTWDTQYF